The 27 T cell receptor beta chains presented below share a single source sample, sequenced in a study of graft-versus-host responses after intestinal transplantation. Their cognate antigens are unknown. Data came from immunoSEQ multiplex PCR; TCRdb stores just in-frame clones and leaves some out. In the table there are about 130,000 clones, around 90% of which are singletons. Sequencing was performed on unstimulated CD4+ T cells sorted from spleen or lymph node cells, taken before intestinal transplant. Receptors were obtained from a human donor who received an intestinal transplant.

This chain joins TRBV4-1 and TRBJ2-3, with D perhaps TRBD1 (6 bases). The CDR3 spans 15 residues. Germline-derived CDR1 and CDR2 are MGHRA and YSYEKL. Between the trimmed V and J ends, which lost 5 bases and 5 bases, there was a span of 17 bases. The CDR3 DNA reads as TGCGCCAGCAGCGAAACCGACAGGTCTCGAGATACGCAGTATTTT. The encoded protein is CASSETDRSRDTQYF.

The gene calls are TRBV2 and TRBJ2-5, with TRBD2 identical over 14 bases. Germline assignment: CDR1 SNHLY and CDR2 FYNNEI. This CDR3 is built from 17 residues. The trim removed 5 bases at V and 5 bases at J, leaving 10 bases unmatched. In DNA, the CDR3 is TGTGCCAGCAGTATAGGGACTAGCGGGAGTGGGTCCGAGACCCAGTACTTC. This translates into CASSIGTSGSGSETQYF. The whole variable domain, remainder taken from reference TRBV2 and TRBJ2-5, is EPEVTQTPSHQVTQMGQEVILRCVPISNHLYFYWYRQILGQKVEFLVSFYNNEISEKSEIFDDQFSVERPDGSNFTLKIRSTKLEDSAMYFCASSIGTSGSGSETQYFGPGTRLLVL.

A note on this clone: Sequence at one end of the junction differs from germline and may be a read error. Different DNA sequences within this sample yield the same CDR3. The rearrangement links TRBV14 to TRBJ1-1; a possible D gene is TRBD1 (6 bases). This CDR3 is built from 16 residues. Germline-derived CDR1 and CDR2 are SGHDN and FVKESK. The CDR3 sequence is CASSPRFPAGATEAFF. The CDR3 nucleotides are TGTGCCAGCAGCCCTCGGTTTCCGGCGGGGGCCACTGAAGCCTTCTTT.

This chain connects TRBV6-6 to TRBJ2-5; a weak D match, TRBD1 (6 bases). V was pared by 4 bases and J by 5 bases, with 17 bases between. The germline V gene encodes CDR1 MNHNY and CDR2 SVGAGI (reference sequence). The CDR3 is made up of 15 amino acids. CDR3 protein: CASSSSLRGFETQYF. The DNA of the CDR3 is TGTGCCAGCAGTTCCTCTTTGAGGGGGTTCGAGACCCAGTACTTC.

The genes are TRBV6-5 and TRBJ2-5; 10 bases map to TRBD1. The CDR3 spans 16 residues. V lost 2 bases to trimming and J lost 2 bases; unmatched junction nucleotides: 5. Germline V gene lookup returns CDR1 MNHEY and CDR2 SVGAGI. For the CDR3, the DNA is TGTGCCAGCAGTTACCCACGGACAGGGGGGCAAGAGACCCAGTACTTC. It specifies CASSYPRTGGQETQYF.

The chain is built from TRBV7-6 and TRBJ2-1, with TRBD2 identical over 12 bases. The V gene end was trimmed by 5 bases and the J gene end by 0 bases; junction bases not matched to a gene: 5. Germline V gene sequence: CDR1 SGHVS, CDR2 FNYEAQ. The CDR3 covers 17 residues. This CDR3 is CASSLRTSGISYNEQFF. In DNA, the CDR3 is TGTGCCAGCAGCCTTCGGACTAGCGGGATCTCCTACAATGAGCAGTTCTTC. The full variable domain, completed using reference TRBV7-6 and TRBJ2-1, is GAGVSQSPRYKVTKRGQDVALRCDPISGHVSLYWYRQALGQGPEFLTYFNYEAQQDKSGLPNDRFSAERPEGSISTLTIQRTEQRDSAMYRCASSLRTSGISYNEQFFGPGTRLTVL.

The rearrangement joins TRBV7-8 to TRBJ2-4, with TRBD2 matching over 14 bases. CDR1 is SGHVS and CDR2 is FQNEAQ in the germline V gene. V lost 5 bases and J lost 2; bases outside the gene matches: 14. CDR3 length: 20 amino acids. The CDR3 DNA is TGTGCCAGCAGCACCGCGGGACTAGCGGGGGTTATCCTAACCAAAAACATTCAGTACTTC. Protein sequence: CASSTAGLAGVILTKNIQYF.

This clone has just a few counts. The CDR3 sequence is CASRFHRVGGYTF. In nucleotides, the CDR3 is TGTGCCAGCCGATTTCACAGGGTGGGTGGCTACACCTTC. V and J are TRBV28 and TRBJ1-2; TRBD1 is a possible D gene (6 bases). The CDR3 is made up of 13 amino acids. Trimming removed 8 bases from V and 7 bases from J, with 17 bases in between. Looked up from germline, CDR1 is MDHEN and CDR2 is SYDVKM.

J is TRBJ2-7 and V is TRBV28; 7 bases are a match to TRBD2. Germline V gene lookup returns CDR1 MDHEN and CDR2 SYDVKM. CDR3 length: 16 residues. V gave up 10 bases and J gave up 0 bases; unmatched junction bases: 15. The CDR3 DNA sequence: TGTGCCACCCTCGCCCCCCGGGAGGCGTCCTCCTACGAGCAGTACTTC. Translated, it gives CATLAPREASSYEQYF.

The rearrangement joins TRBV29-1 to TRBJ1-1, with 7 nucleotides matching TRBD1. Germline V CDR1 and CDR2: SQVTM, ANQGSEA. Germline trimming cut 1 base from V and 4 bases from J; bases unmatched to any gene: 6. The length of the CDR3 is 14 residues. In DNA form, the CDR3 reads TGCAGCGTTGAAGTAAGGGACAGAGGCACTGAAGCTTTCTTT. Translation gives CSVEVRDRGTEAFF.

The chain carries TRBV6-5 and TRBJ1-4; D is ambiguous. CDR1 and CDR2 from the germline V gene are MNHEY and SVGAGI. The CDR3 runs 15 residues. V was clipped by 2 bases and J by 0 bases, with 7 bases between them. The CDR3 bases are TGTGCCAGCAGTTACACCTTTGCAACTAATGAAAAACTGTTTTTT. Its protein product is CASSYTFATNEKLFF.

This clone was found a few times. This sequence joins TRBV7-9 and TRBJ1-2; possibly TRBD1 for D (6 bases). Germline-derived CDR1 and CDR2 are SEHNR and FQNEAQ (reference sequence). Trimming left V 3 bases short and J 5 bases short, with 7 bases between. The CDR3 covers 12 residues. DNA of the CDR3: TGTGCCAGCAGCTTGCAGGGGTATGGCTACACCTTC. Residues: CASSLQGYGYTF.

The chain links TRBV11-3 to TRBJ2-3; 9 bases line up with TRBD1. This CDR3 spans 17 amino acids. Germline CDR1 reads SGHNT; CDR2 reads YENEEA. Unmatched junction bases numbered 9, after V lost 5 bases and J lost 0 bases. In DNA form, the CDR3 reads TGTGCCAGCAGCGGACCTCGGGGACAGGGAAGCACAGATACGCAGTATTTT. This codes for CASSGPRGQGSTDTQYF.

V gene TRBV6-1 combines with J gene TRBJ1-2, with D perhaps TRBD1 (5 bases). Trimming took 6 bases from V and 4 from J, leaving 15 bases between them. Germline CDR1 MNHNS, CDR2 SASEGT. The CDR3 is 14 amino acids. The CDR3 DNA follows: TGTGCCAGCAGCGCCGCGGGGACGGGCTATGGCTACACCTTC. Amino acids: CASSAAGTGYGYTF.

The chain has TRBV5-1 and TRBJ2-3, with D unclear. V lost 0 bases to trimming and J lost 3 bases, with 8 bases between them. The germline CDR1 and CDR2 sequences are SGHRS and YFSETQ. This CDR3 has 14 residues. CDR3 bases: TGCGCCAGCAGCTTGGAAGGAGCGACAGATACGCAGTATTTT. The encoded protein is CASSLEGATDTQYF.

V is TRBV7-9 and J is TRBJ1-3; no clear D. CDR3 length: 12 amino acids. The ends were cut back, 3 bases at V and 3 bases at J, with 3 bases in the middle. From germline, CDR1 is SEHNR and CDR2 FQNEAQ (reference sequence). CDR3 coding DNA: TGTGCCAGCAGCTTCGATGGAAACACCATATATTTT. It specifies CASSFDGNTIYF.

A note on this clone: The identical CDR3 is also encoded by other nucleotide sequences in the sample. The genes are TRBV6-1 and TRBJ2-3; D might be TRBD2 (5 bases). Between the trimmed V and J ends, which lost 2 bases and 6 bases, there was a span of 6 bases. The CDR3 sequence is 12 residues long. Germline V gene sequence: CDR1 MNHNS, CDR2 SASEGT. The CDR3 coding sequence is TGTGCCAGCAGTGAATCGGGGGATACGCAGTATTTT. Its protein product is CASSESGDTQYF.

The CDR3 DNA is TGTGCCAGTAGTACGACAGGGTTCTCCTACGAGCAGTACTTC. As protein: CASSTTGFSYEQYF. V gene TRBV19 combines with J gene TRBJ2-5; 7 bases match TRBD1. The J call could be wrong; TRBJ2-7 is a better fit for the DNA end. This CDR3 region has 14 residues. Germline V gene lookup returns CDR1 LNHDA and CDR2 SQIVND (reference sequence).

The chain employs TRBV6-1 and TRBJ1-6, with 7 bases that match TRBD1. The germline V gene encodes CDR1 MNHNS and CDR2 SASEGT. J gave up 4 bases and V 4 bases, and 1 base lay outside the gene matches. CDR3 length: 14 residues. CDR3: CASSVTGYNSPLHF. As DNA, the CDR3 is TGTGCCAGCAGTGTGACAGGGTATAATTCACCCCTCCACTTT.

The J gene is TRBJ2-7, the V gene TRBV2; 7 bases agree with TRBD1. Germline V gene sequence: CDR1 SNHLY, CDR2 FYNNEI. V was clipped by 2 bases and J by 7 bases; unmatched bases: 2. This CDR3 has 12 residues. DNA of the CDR3: TGTGCCAGCAGTGAAAGGGGGCGGGAGCAGTACTTC. This gives the protein CASSERGREQYF.

This sequence joins TRBV19 and TRBJ2-1; no clear D gene. Trimming took 4 bases from V and 0 from J, leaving 13 bases between them. Germline CDR1 reads LNHDA; CDR2 reads SQIVND (reference sequence). This CDR3 spans 16 amino acids. CDR3 DNA sequence: TGTGCCAGTAGTAGGTTGACGGATAGCTCCTACAATGAGCAGTTCTTC. It specifies CASSRLTDSSYNEQFF.

The chain uses TRBV11-2 and TRBJ1-4, with 12 nucleotides matching TRBD1. CDR3 size: 17 residues. Germline loops: CDR1 SGHAT, CDR2 FQNNGV. The V and J ends lost 1 base and 8 bases, in that order; junction bases with no gene match: 8. CDR3 loop: CASSLGFFGTGGEKLFF. The CDR3 coding sequence is TGTGCCAGCAGCTTAGGGTTTTTCGGGACAGGGGGCGAAAAACTGTTTTTT.

This chain uses TRBV6-5 with TRBJ2-7; D possibly corresponds to TRBD2 (6 bases). The V gene lost 1 base and the J gene lost 3 bases, with 13 bases spanning the gap. The CDR3 extends over 15 amino acids. From germline, CDR1 is MNHEY and CDR2 SVGAGI. CDR3 loop: CASSYYGGTIYEQYF. CDR3 sequence (DNA): TGTGCCAGCAGTTACTACGGCGGGACCATCTACGAGCAGTACTTC.

V is TRBV6-1 and J is TRBJ2-2; TRBD2 might be the D (6 bases). Germline-derived CDR1 and CDR2 are MNHNS and SASEGT. With 2 bases removed from V and 3 bases from J, the gap between germline ends came to 13 bases. This CDR3 is 16 amino acids long. The CDR3 DNA reads as TGTGCCAGCAGTGAAAGGACTAAAATTTACACCGGGGAGCTGTTTTTT. Encoded protein: CASSERTKIYTGELFF.

The V and J genes are TRBV27 and TRBJ1-5, with D maybe TRBD1 (6 bases). In germline, CDR1 is MNHEY, CDR2 SMNVEV (reference sequence). The V and J ends lost 6 bases and 0 bases respectively, with 24 bases between them. The CDR3 is 19 amino acids. CDR3 sequence: CASRTISHRELNSNQPQHF. The DNA of the CDR3 is TGTGCCAGCAGGACCATCTCCCACAGGGAGCTTAATAGCAATCAGCCCCAGCATTTT.

The rearrangement uses TRBV10-3 and TRBJ1-3, with D unresolved. The CDR3 has 14 amino acids. The V gene lost 2 bases and the J gene lost 0 bases, with 5 bases spanning the gap. CDR1 is ENHRY and CDR2 is SYGVKD in the germline V gene. The CDR3 region is CAISENSSGNTIYF. Written as DNA, the CDR3 is TGTGCCATCAGTGAGAACAGCTCTGGAAACACCATATATTTT.

This clone was detected only a few times. The chain recombines TRBV15 with TRBJ2-1, with 10 bases lining up with TRBD1. CDR3 length: 16 amino acids. Germline CDR1 and CDR2: LNHNV and YYDKDF (reference sequence). The V gene end was trimmed by 3 bases and the J gene end by 6 bases; junction bases not matched to a gene: 8. CDR3 coding DNA: TGTGCCACCAGCAGGGGGGACAGGGGATGGCCCAATGAGCAGTTCTTC. This translates into CATSRGDRGWPNEQFF.